This T cell receptor (beta chain) stems from a study of regulatory T cells in long-lasting Graves disease. Arm-PCR of CDR3 regions and iRepertoire HTBI primers were used to build TCR beta libraries. Each CDR3 protein gets one entry after TCRdb re-called the multiplex PCR reads with MiXCR. The sample includes about half a million distinct CDR3 sequences, more than 10% of them seen just once. This clonotype has just a few counts. This clone may be a read error of a much larger clone one base away. Time point meaning: newly diagnosed GD, antithyroid drugs for less than 3 months. After RNA was extracted from PBMCs, the TCR library was made from it. A further study also used this sample, focusing on T cells in Graves' hyperthyroidism and ophthalmopathy.

The sequence was collected from a woman in her twenties or thirties with Graves disease. The source material was peripheral blood mononuclear cells (PBMCs), sampled at new diagnosis, from a patient treated with antithyroid drugs.

The CDR3 nucleotides read TGTGCCAGCAGCTTAGGCGGGGGTTCACCCTTCCACTTT. It is translated as CASSLGGGSPFHF. This chain uses TRBV7-8 with TRBJ1-6, with D perhaps matching TRBD1 (5 bases). Looked up from germline, CDR1 is SGHVS and CDR2 is FQNEAQ. The CDR3 loop spans 13 amino acids.